This TCR beta chain appears in the sequencing data of a study of T-cell reconstitution after alpha-beta-depleted transplantation in children. This CDR3 region has 13 residues. V lost 7 bases, J lost 7 bases, and 13 bases lay in between. The TCRbeta library was prepared with unique molecular identifiers. TCRdb fed the PCR reads into MiXCR, producing one record per CDR3 protein. The sample holds 450,000 to 550,000 distinct CDR3 sequences, more than 9.5% seen once. Comment on this clonotype: Its cognate antigen is unknown.

Notes on the study in general: In some patients, recipient T cells and intrathymic progenitors surviving conditioning explained high day-60 diversity. It was newly produced T cells that mostly accounted for T-cell counts and diversity one year after transplant. About two months after transplant, alpha-beta T cells reportedly came from several hundred expanded graft clones.

This rearrangement joins TRBV12-3 or TRBV12-4 to TRBJ2-2; either TRBD1 or TRBD2 may supply D (7 bases each). This TCR was sampled from a female patient between 2 and 10 years old who had a stem cell transplant for aplastic anemia, so the T cells may come from the graft donor. Sequenced material: PBMCs, mostly from graft donor cells, taken 180 days after TCRalphabeta/CD19-depleted stem cell transplant. The CDR3 DNA sequence: TGTGCCAGCATTGACAGGGAGGGCGGGGAGCTGTTTTTT. This encodes CASIDREGGELFF.